The clone carrying this T cell receptor (beta chain) was seen repeatedly, ten times or more. The antigen is not known. This sample is drawn from a study of prognosis after radiotherapy for stage I lung cancer. Overall study context: Radiotherapy was followed by distant metastases in four patients, which appeared at a median of roughly 7 months; roughly 15 patients showed no significant progression. Notes on the study in general: The authors reported that TRBV and TRBJ gene usage differed between patients with and without metastases. Unique TCR clones declined after stereotactic body radiation therapy, from a median roughly 9,900 to 7,200.

The germline V gene has CDR1 SGHTA and CDR2 FQGNSA. Trimming stripped 8 bases from V and 5 bases from J, with 10 bases between. This CDR3 contains 12 residues. Other malignancies, prior chemotherapy and prior radiotherapy were absent in all patients, each of whom was node-negative on CT and PET/CT. Genomic DNA yielded TCR beta CDR3, amplified by two-round multiplex PCR. First-round PCR, the initial amplification, used primers specific to each TRBV and TRBJ gene. TCRdb itself ran the multiplex PCR reads through MiXCR, one entry per CDR3 protein. This table has roughly 15,000 distinct CDR3 sequences, over 40% appearing once.

The V gene is TRBV7-2, the J gene TRBJ2-1, with D uncertain. This receptor was identified in a donor over 45 with non-small cell lung cancer. The source was PBMCs, collected before or after stereotactic body radiation therapy (not recorded which). This CDR3 is CASPFNNNEQFF. CDR3 nucleotide sequence: TGTGCCAGCCCCTTTAATAACAATGAGCAGTTCTTC.